This TCR beta chain came from a study of T cells in Graves' hyperthyroidism and ophthalmopathy. General observations from the study: Ophthalmopathy got predicted by the model a median roughly 6.4 months before its onset.

V lost 3 bases, J lost 0 bases, and 11 bases lay in between. The CDR3 is 15 amino acids. CDR1 is KGHDR and CDR2 is SFDVKD in the germline V gene. This clonotype came up many times. The antigen remains unidentified. TCR beta CDR3 region amplification was performed from RNA transcripts. The study used the HTBI primer set for a first-round RT-PCR of the TCR CDR3. TCRdb called the multiplex PCR reads again in MiXCR, with one record for every CDR3 protein. The table records some 270,000 distinct CDR3 sequences, roughly 15% of them present only once. Uncontrolled infection, other autoimmune disease, pregnancy or lactation disqualified patients from enrolment. The diagnostic basis comprised clinical symptoms, serum thyroxine and TRAb, thyroid ultrasound and orbital computed tomography.

This sequence originates from a woman aged 40 to 50 with Graves' hyperthyroidism. This sequence joins TRBV24-1 and TRBJ2-7; tentatively, D is TRBD1 (5 bases). The specimen was blood. The CDR3 here is CATSDPRTSSYEQYF. The DNA for the CDR3 is TGTGCCACCAGTGATCCCCGGACAAGCTCCTACGAGCAGTACTTC.